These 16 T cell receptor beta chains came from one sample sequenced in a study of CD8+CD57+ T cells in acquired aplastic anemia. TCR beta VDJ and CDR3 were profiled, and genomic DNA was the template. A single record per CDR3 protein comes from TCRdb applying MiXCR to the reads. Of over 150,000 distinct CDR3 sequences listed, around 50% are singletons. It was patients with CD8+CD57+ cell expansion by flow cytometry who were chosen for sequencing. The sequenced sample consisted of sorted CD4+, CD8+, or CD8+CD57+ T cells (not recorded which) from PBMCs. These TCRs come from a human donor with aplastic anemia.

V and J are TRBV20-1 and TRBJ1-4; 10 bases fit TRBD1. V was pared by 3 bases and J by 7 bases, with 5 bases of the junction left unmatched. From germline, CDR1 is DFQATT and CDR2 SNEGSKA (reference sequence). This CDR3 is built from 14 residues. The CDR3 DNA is TGCAGTGCTAGTAGACAGGGGGCAGGTGAAAAACTGTTTTTT. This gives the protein CSASRQGAGEKLFF.

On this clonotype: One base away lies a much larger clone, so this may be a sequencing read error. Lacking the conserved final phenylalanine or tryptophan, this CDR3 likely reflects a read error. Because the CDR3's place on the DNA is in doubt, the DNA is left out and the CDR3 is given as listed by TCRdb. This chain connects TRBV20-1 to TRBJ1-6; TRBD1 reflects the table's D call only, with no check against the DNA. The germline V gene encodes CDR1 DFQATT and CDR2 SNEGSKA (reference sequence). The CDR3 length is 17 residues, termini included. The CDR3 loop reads CSANKPLRGQYNSPPHL.

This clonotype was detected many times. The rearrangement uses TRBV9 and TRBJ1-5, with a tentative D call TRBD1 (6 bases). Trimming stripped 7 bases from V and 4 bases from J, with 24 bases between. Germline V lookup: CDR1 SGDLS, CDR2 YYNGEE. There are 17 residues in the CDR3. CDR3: CASPTDVPGHRNQPQHF. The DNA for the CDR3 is TGTGCCAGCCCGACAGATGTACCGGGACACCGAAATCAGCCCCAGCATTTT.

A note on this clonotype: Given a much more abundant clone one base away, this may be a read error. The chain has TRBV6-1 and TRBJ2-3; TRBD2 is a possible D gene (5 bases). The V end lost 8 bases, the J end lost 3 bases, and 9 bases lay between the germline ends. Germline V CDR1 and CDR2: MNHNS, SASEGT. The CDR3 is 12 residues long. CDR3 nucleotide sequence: TGTGCCAGCCGGATAGCGACAGATACGCAGTATTTT. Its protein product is CASRIATDTQYF.

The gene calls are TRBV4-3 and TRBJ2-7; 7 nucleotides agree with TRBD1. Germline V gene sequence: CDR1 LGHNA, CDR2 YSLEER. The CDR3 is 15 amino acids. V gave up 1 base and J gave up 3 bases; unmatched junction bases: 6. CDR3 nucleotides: TGCGCCAGCAGCCAAGTGTGGGACAGCGTCTACGAGCAGTACTTC. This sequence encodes CASSQVWDSVYEQYF.

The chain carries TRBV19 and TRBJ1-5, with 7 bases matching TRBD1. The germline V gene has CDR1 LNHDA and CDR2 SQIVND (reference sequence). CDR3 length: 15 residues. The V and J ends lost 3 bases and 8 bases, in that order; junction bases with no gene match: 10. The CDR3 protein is CASSMGGTVMEPQHF. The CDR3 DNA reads TGTGCCAGTAGTATGGGGGGGACAGTAATGGAGCCCCAGCATTTT.

The CDR3 sequence: CASSARQGAGEQYF. Here the CDR3 DNA reads TGTGCCAGCAGCGCCCGACAGGGTGCGGGTGAGCAGTACTTC. The genes are TRBV7-2 and TRBJ2-7, with 7 bases matching TRBD1. Germline trimming cut 5 bases from V and 7 bases from J; bases unmatched to any gene: 11. Looked up from germline, CDR1 is SGHTA and CDR2 is FQGNSA. The CDR3 sequence is 14 residues long.

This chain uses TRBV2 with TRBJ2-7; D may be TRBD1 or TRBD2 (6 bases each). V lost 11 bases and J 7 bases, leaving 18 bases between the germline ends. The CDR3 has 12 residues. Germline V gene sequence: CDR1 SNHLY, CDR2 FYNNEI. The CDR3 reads CAAGRGRDEQYF. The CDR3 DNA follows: TGTGCCGCGGGCCGGGGGCGAGATGAGCAGTACTTC.

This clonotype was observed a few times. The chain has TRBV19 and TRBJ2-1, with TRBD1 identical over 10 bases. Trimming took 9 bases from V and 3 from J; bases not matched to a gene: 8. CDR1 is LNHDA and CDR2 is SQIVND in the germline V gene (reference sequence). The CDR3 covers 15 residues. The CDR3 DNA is TGTGCCAGCAGTTCCCGGGACAGGGGCTACAATGAGCAGTTCTTC. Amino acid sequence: CASSSRDRGYNEQFF.

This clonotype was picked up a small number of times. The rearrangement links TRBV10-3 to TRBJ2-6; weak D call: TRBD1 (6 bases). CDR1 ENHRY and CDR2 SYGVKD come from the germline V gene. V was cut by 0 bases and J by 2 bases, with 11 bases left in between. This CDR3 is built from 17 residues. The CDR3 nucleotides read TGTGCCATCAGTGAGTCCAGGACAGTAACTGGGGCCAACGTCCTGACTTTC. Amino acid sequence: CAISESRTVTGANVLTF.

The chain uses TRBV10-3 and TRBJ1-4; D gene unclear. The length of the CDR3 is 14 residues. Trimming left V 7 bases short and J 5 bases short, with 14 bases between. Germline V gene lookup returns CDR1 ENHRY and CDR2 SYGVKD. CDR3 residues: CAINSPGDNEKLFF. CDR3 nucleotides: TGTGCCATCAATTCACCGGGAGACAATGAAAAACTGTTTTTT.

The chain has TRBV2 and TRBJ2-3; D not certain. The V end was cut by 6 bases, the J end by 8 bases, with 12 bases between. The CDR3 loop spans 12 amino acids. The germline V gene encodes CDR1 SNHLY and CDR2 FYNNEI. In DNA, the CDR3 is TGTGCCAGCAGCTTGACCGTAGCTACGCAGTATTTT. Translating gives CASSLTVATQYF.

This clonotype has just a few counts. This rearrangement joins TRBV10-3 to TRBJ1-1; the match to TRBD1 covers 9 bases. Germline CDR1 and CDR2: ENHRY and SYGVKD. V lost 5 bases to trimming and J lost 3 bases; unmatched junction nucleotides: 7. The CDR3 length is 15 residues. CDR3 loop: CAISPRTGVDTEAFF. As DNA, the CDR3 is TGTGCCATCAGTCCAAGGACAGGGGTGGACACTGAAGCTTTCTTT.

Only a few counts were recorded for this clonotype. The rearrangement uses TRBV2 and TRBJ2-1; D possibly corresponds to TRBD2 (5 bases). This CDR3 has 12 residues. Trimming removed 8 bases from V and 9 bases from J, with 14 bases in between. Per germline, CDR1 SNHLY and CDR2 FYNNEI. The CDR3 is CASPLRAGEQFF. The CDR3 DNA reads TGTGCCAGCCCTCTGAGGGCGGGTGAGCAGTTCTTC.

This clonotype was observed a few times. CDR3 protein: CASSIVNGLADYNEQFF. The CDR3 bases are TGTGCCAGTAGTATCGTAAACGGACTAGCGGACTACAATGAGCAGTTCTTC. This chain uses TRBV19 with TRBJ2-1, with 10 bases matching TRBD2. The CDR3 extends over 17 amino acids. Germline CDR1 and CDR2: LNHDA and SQIVND (reference sequence). Germline trimming cut 3 bases from V and 3 bases from J; bases unmatched to any gene: 8.

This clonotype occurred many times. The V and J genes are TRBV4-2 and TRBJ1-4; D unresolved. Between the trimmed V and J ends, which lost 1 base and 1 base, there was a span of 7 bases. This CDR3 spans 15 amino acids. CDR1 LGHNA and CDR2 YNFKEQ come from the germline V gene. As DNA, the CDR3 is TGTGCCAGCAGCCAAGGTGGGGTAACTAATGAAAAACTGTTTTTT. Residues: CASSQGGVTNEKLFF.